This T cell receptor beta chain was obtained from a study of early T cells in non-severe SARS-CoV-2 infection. Whole-study context: Sequencing of bulk RNA from unsorted whole blood was done, without chain pairing.

This clonotype occurred many times. Its antigen remains unidentified. Study observations and caveats: VDJdb matching, biased toward anti-spike CD8 responses, missed private and CD4 specificities.

The junction had 8 bases not matched to a gene; V was cut back by 7 bases and J by 0 bases. This CDR3 comprises 15 residues. Germline V gene data show CDR1 as MNHEY and CDR2 as SVGAGI. TCRdb reanalysed the 5' RACE reads using MiXCR and keeps one entry per CDR3 protein. The data show under 35,000 distinct CDR3 sequences, 5% to 7% seen once. This receptor was identified in an adult who was a healthcare worker with PCR-confirmed SARS-CoV-2 infection or an uninfected control (not recorded which). Sequenced sample: whole blood. V is TRBV6-5 and J is TRBJ1-1; 7 nucleotides agree with TRBD1. The CDR3 here is CASTVDRNMNTEAFF. In DNA form, the CDR3 reads TGTGCCAGCACCGTGGACAGGAACATGAACACTGAAGCTTTCTTT.